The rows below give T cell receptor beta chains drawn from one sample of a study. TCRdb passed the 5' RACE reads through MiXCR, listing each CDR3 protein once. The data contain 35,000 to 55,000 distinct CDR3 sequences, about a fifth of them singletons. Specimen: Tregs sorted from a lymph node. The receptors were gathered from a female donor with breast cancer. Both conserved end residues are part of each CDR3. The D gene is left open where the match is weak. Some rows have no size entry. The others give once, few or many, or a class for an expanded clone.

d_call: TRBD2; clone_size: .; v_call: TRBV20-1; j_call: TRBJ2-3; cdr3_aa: CSAPGLASQSSTDTQYF; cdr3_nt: TGCAGTGCGCCGGGACTAGCGAGCCAATCTAGCACAGATACGCAGTATTTT
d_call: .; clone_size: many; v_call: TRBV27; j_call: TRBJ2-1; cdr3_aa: CASSSSLSSYNEQFF; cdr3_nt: TGTGCCAGCAGTTCATCATTGAGCTCCTACAATGAGCAGTTCTTC
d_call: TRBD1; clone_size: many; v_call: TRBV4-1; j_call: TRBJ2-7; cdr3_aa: CASSQINFIGTGNYEQYF; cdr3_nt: TGCGCCAGCAGCCAAATCAACTTTATCGGGACAGGGAACTACGAGCAGTACTTC
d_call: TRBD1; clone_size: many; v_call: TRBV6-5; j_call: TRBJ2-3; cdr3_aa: CASSYGRGWQDTQYF; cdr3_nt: TGTGCCAGCAGTTATGGCAGGGGGTGGCAGGATACGCAGTATTTT
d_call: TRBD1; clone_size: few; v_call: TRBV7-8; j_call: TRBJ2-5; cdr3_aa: CASSLAPKSNRGQETQYF; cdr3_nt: TGTGCCAGCAGCTTAGCGCCCAAGTCTAACAGGGGCCAAGAGACCCAGTACTTC
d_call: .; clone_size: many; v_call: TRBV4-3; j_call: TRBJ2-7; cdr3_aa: CASSPGAKSSYEQYF; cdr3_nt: TGCGCCAGCAGCCCTGGCGCAAAGAGCTCCTACGAGCAGTACTTC
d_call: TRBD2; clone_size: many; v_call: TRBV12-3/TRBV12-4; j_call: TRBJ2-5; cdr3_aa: CASWGGEETQYF; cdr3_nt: TGTGCCAGCTGGGGGGGTGAAGAGACCCAGTACTTC
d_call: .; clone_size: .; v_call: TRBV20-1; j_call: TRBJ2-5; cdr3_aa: CSASERPGETQYF; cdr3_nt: TGCAGTGCTAGTGAGCGCCCGGGGGAGACCCAGTACTTC
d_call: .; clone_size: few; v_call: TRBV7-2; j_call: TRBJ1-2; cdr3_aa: CASSPGGGREDYGYTF; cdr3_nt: TGTGCCAGCAGCCCCGGGGGGGGCAGGGAGGATTATGGCTACACCTTC
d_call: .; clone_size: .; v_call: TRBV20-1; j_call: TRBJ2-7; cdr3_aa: CSASEGLVEQYF; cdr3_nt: TGCAGTGCTAGTGAGGGGTTGGTCGAGCAGTACTTC
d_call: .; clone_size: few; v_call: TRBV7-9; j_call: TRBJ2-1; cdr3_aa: CASSLEVRLNNEQFF; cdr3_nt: TGTGCCAGCAGCTTAGAGGTTCGGCTAAACAATGAGCAGTTCTTC
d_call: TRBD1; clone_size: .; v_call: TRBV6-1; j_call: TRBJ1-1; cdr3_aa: CASSYHPQGADTEAFF; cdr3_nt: TGTGCCAGCAGTTATCACCCACAGGGGGCGGACACTGAAGCTTTCTTT
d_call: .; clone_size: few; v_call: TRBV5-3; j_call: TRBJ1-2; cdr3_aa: CARSLIAGDGRNYGYTF; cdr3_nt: TGTGCCAGAAGCTTAATCGCCGGGGATGGTAGAAACTATGGCTACACCTTC
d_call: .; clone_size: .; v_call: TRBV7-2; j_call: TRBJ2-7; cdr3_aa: CASSPTTGSTYEQYF; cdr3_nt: TGTGCCAGCAGCCCGACAACTGGGTCAACCTACGAGCAGTACTTC
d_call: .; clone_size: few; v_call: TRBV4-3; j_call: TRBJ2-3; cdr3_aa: CASSQEADTQYF; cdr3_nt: TGCGCCAGCAGCCAAGAGGCGGATACGCAGTATTTT
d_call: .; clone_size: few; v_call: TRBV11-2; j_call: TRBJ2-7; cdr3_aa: CASSTLGDTSYEQYF; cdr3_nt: TGTGCCAGCAGCACCCTCGGGGACACCTCCTACGAGCAGTACTTC
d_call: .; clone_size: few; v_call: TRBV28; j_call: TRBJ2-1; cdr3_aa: CASTILGGEVNNEQFF; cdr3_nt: TGTGCCAGCACCATTCTAGGGGGGGAGGTCAACAATGAGCAGTTCTTC
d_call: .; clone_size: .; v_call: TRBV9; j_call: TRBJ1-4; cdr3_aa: CASSPGGGPRELFF; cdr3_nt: TGTGCCAGCAGCCCAGGTGGAGGCCCGAGAGAACTGTTTTTT
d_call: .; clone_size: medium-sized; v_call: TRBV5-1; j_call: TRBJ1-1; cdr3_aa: CASSLDGMNTEAFF; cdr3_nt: TGCGCCAGCAGCTTGGATGGAATGAACACTGAAGCTTTCTTT
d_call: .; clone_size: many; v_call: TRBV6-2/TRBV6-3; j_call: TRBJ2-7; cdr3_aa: CASSYPDSYEQYF; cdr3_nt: TGTGCCAGCAGTTACCCAGACTCCTACGAGCAGTACTTC
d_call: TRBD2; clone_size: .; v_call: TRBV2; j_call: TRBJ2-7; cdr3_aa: CAKGLAGVDEQYF; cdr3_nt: TGTGCCAAGGGACTAGCGGGAGTCGACGAGCAGTACTTC
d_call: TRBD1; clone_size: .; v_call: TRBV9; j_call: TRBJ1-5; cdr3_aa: CASSETGGDQPQHF; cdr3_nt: TGTGCCAGCAGCGAAACAGGGGGCGATCAGCCCCAGCATTTT
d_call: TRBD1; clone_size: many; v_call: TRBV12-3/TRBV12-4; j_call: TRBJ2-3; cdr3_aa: CASSFLRVDRGTDTQYF; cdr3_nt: TGTGCCAGCAGTTTCCTAAGGGTAGACAGGGGTACAGATACGCAGTATTTT
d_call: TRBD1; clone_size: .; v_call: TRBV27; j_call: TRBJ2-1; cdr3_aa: CASSLQGVYNEQFF; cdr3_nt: TGTGCCAGCAGTTTGCAGGGGGTATACAATGAGCAGTTCTTC
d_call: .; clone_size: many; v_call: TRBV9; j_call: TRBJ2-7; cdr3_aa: CASSVGPATGEQYF; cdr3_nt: TGTGCCAGCAGCGTAGGGCCGGCCACGGGCGAGCAGTACTTC
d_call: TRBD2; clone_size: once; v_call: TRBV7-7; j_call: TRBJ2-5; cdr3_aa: CASRGAGGQETQYF; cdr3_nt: TGTGCCAGCAGAGGAGCGGGAGGGCAAGAGACCCAGTACTTC
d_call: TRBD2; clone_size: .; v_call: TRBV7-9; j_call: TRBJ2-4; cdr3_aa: CASSVGTSGAGYIQYF; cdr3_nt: TGTGCCAGCAGCGTCGGGACTAGCGGGGCCGGGTACATTCAGTACTTC
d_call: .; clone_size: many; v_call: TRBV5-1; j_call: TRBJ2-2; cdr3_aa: CASSLEQPTGELFF; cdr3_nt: TGCGCCAGCAGCTTGGAACAGCCCACCGGGGAGCTGTTTTTT